This TCR beta chain was sequenced in a study of control samples from healthy donors and cancer patients. Data came from immunoSEQ multiplex PCR; TCRdb stores just in-frame clones and leaves some out. The sample consists of fewer than 85,000 clones, roughly 92% of them appearing once. The V end was cut by 3 bases, the J end by 5 bases, with 17 bases between. This CDR3 has 15 residues. Germline V gene data show CDR1 as DFQATT and CDR2 as SNEGSKA (reference sequence). Sequencing used blood. This clonotype was obtained from a woman between 55 and 75 years old in good health. The chain joins TRBV20-1 to TRBJ2-1; no clear D. This CDR3 is CSASNPNHPNNEQFF. The DNA for the CDR3 is TGCAGTGCTAGTAACCCTAACCACCCTAACAATGAGCAGTTCTTC.